Listed here are 27 T cell receptor beta chains from one sample, sequenced in a study of OX40 agonist ivuxolimab in advanced cancers. Generated by immunoSEQ multiplex PCR, the TCRdb table keeps only in-frame clones and is missing some. The table shows approximately 49,000 clones, with about 85% occurring only once. Here the sequenced sample was CD4+ or CD8+ T cells sorted from blood, taken in a trial of the OX40 agonist ivuxolimab. The receptors derive from an adult with an advanced solid tumor such as melanoma, head and neck, liver or kidney cancer.

This rearrangement joins TRBV7-2 to TRBJ2-5, with 9 positions matching TRBD2. The CDR3 sequence is 16 residues long. The germline gives CDR1 SGHTA, CDR2 FQGNSA. Trimming cost V 1 base and J 5 bases; bases outside gene matches: 8. This CDR3 reads CASSLGGGASTETQYF. As DNA, the CDR3 is TGTGCCAGCAGCTTAGGCGGGGGGGCCTCGACGGAGACCCAGTACTTC.

The chain couples TRBV7-9 to TRBJ1-1, with D possibly TRBD1 on 5 matching bases. Germline CDR1 is SEHNR and CDR2 is FQNEAQ (reference sequence). V dropped 4 bases and J dropped 5 bases, with 20 bases sitting between them. The CDR3 sequence is 16 residues long. The chain's CDR3 is CASSSQVEGFGTEAFF. The DNA of the CDR3 is TGTGCCAGCAGCTCCCAGGTTGAGGGGTTTGGGACTGAAGCTTTCTTT.

The DNA of the CDR3 is TGCGCCAGCAGCCAACGGCGTGGGGACTACGAGCAGTACTTC. Translated, it gives CASSQRRGDYEQYF. The gene calls are TRBV4-1 and TRBJ2-7; D remains ambiguous. Trimming took 2 bases from V and 3 from J, leaving 11 bases between them. CDR1 and CDR2 from the germline V gene are MGHRA and YSYEKL. The CDR3 is 14 residues long.

This clone showed up just a few times. The V and J genes are TRBV9 and TRBJ2-6; D unclear. Trimming removed 3 bases from V and 0 bases from J, with 10 bases in between. Germline V lookup: CDR1 SGDLS, CDR2 YYNGEE. CDR3 length: 16 amino acids. The CDR3 reads CASSASFISGANVLTF. Here the CDR3 DNA reads TGTGCCAGCAGCGCATCCTTCATCTCTGGGGCCAACGTCCTGACTTTC.

V gene TRBV7-9 combines with J gene TRBJ1-1, with no clear D. Germline CDR1 SEHNR, CDR2 FQNEAQ (reference sequence). With 4 bases removed from V and 10 bases from J, the gap between germline ends came to 10 bases. This CDR3 has 11 amino acids. The CDR3 region has the DNA TGTGCCAGCAGCTCGGAGGACGGAGCTTTCTTT. It yields the protein CASSSEDGAFF.

The chain recombines TRBV4-1 with TRBJ1-1, with a tentative D call TRBD1 (6 bases). V was clipped by 1 base and J by 4 bases, with 10 bases between them. CDR3 size: 14 residues. CDR1 is MGHRA, CDR2 YSYEKL, per germline. The CDR3 bases are TGCGCCAGCAGCCAAGTACAGGGTGGCACTGAAGCTTTCTTT. This sequence encodes CASSQVQGGTEAFF.

The CDR3 region has the DNA TGTGCCAGCAGCTTAGAACAGGGGGCTTTGACTGAAGCTTTCTTT. As protein: CASSLEQGALTEAFF. The chain is built from TRBV11-2 and TRBJ1-1; 9 positions agree with TRBD1. Germline assignment: CDR1 SGHAT and CDR2 FQNNGV. V lost 0 bases, J lost 5 bases, and 4 bases stayed unmatched. This CDR3 spans 15 amino acids.

This clone was seen only once. The V gene is TRBV4-3, the J gene TRBJ2-1, with D perhaps TRBD2 (6 bases). Trimming took 3 bases from V and 4 from J, leaving 7 bases between them. This CDR3 region has 13 residues. CDR1 and CDR2 from the germline V gene are LGHNA and YSLEER. The CDR3 bases are TGCGCCAGCAGCCAGGGACTTTACAATGAGCAGTTCTTC. It specifies CASSQGLYNEQFF.

This chain uses TRBV7-9 with TRBJ1-1; D remains ambiguous. CDR3 length: 12 amino acids. Between the trimmed V and J ends, which lost 4 bases and 0 bases, there was a span of 3 bases. Germline loops: CDR1 SEHNR, CDR2 FQNEAQ (reference sequence). CDR3 sequence (DNA): TGTGCCAGCAGCTATTTGAACACTGAAGCTTTCTTT. Protein: CASSYLNTEAFF. The whole variable domain, filled in from reference TRBV7-9 and TRBJ1-1, reads DTGVSQNPRHKITKRGQNVTFRCDPISEHNRLYWYRQTLGQGPEFLTYFQNEAQLEKSRLLSDRFSAERPKGSFSTLEIQRTEQGDSAMYLCASSYLNTEAFFGQGTRLTVV.

The chain joins TRBV9 to TRBJ1-2; TRBD1 is a possible D gene (5 bases). V lost 4 bases and J lost 4, with 14 bases in between. The CDR3 runs 14 residues. CDR1 and CDR2 (germline): SGDLS, YYNGEE. The CDR3 protein is CASSPSGGIYGYTF. CDR3 coding DNA: TGTGCCAGCAGCCCCTCCGGGGGAATCTATGGCTACACCTTC.

The genes are TRBV4-2 and TRBJ2-7; 7 bases line up with TRBD1. Germline V CDR1 and CDR2: LGHNA, YNFKEQ. The J segment lost 1 base and the V segment lost 1 base, leaving 1 base of the junction unmatched. This CDR3 is built from 14 residues. The chain's CDR3 is CASSQGQGSYEQYF. CDR3 in DNA: TGTGCCAGCAGCCAAGGACAGGGTTCCTACGAGCAGTACTTC.

V is TRBV4-1 and J is TRBJ2-7, with a tentative D call TRBD1 (6 bases). The CDR3 has 16 amino acids. V gave up 0 bases and J gave up 3 bases, with 15 bases separating them. The germline V gene has CDR1 MGHRA and CDR2 YSYEKL. CDR3 in amino acids: CASSQDDSGVYYEQYF. CDR3 sequence (DNA): TGCGCCAGCAGCCAAGATGATTCAGGGGTTTACTACGAGCAGTACTTC.

The rearrangement links TRBV5-1 to TRBJ1-3; perhaps TRBD1 as D (6 bases). CDR3 size: 15 residues. Trimming shortened V by 0 bases and J by 2 bases, and 9 bases separated the two germline ends. CDR1 is SGHRS, CDR2 YFSETQ, per germline. The CDR3 nucleotides are TGCGCCAGCAGCTTGGCCTGGGGGCCTGGAAACACCATATATTTT. This translates into CASSLAWGPGNTIYF. Supplemented by reference TRBV5-1 and TRBJ1-3, the full variable domain reads KAGVTQTPRYLIKTRGQQVTLSCSPISGHRSVSWYQQTPGQGLQFLFEYFSETQRNKGNFPGRFSGRQFSNSRSEMNVSTLELGDSALYLCASSLAWGPGNTIYFGEGSWLTVV.

V usage is TRBV5-6 and J usage is TRBJ2-7; no clear D. The germline V gene encodes CDR1 SGHDT and CDR2 YYEEEE. Between the trimmed V and J ends, which lost 0 bases and 4 bases, there was a span of 14 bases. The CDR3 covers 15 residues. The CDR3 loop is CASSLGAGWGYEQYV. The CDR3 nucleotides read TGTGCCAGCAGCTTGGGGGCTGGTTGGGGTTACGAGCAGTACGTC.

The DNA of the CDR3 is TGTGCCAGCGGAACCAGGGCAGAGAGAGATCAGCCCCAGCATTTT. Amino acids: CASGTRAERDQPQHF. This sequence joins TRBV13 and TRBJ1-5; the D gene is possibly TRBD1 (5 bases). CDR1 is PRHDT, CDR2 FYEKMQ, per germline (reference sequence). The CDR3 is 15 residues long. The V end was cut by 8 bases, the J end by 5 bases, with 19 bases between.

The V call is TRBV7-6, the J call TRBJ1-2; 8 bases agree with TRBD1. V was pared by 4 bases and J by 5 bases, with 15 bases of the junction left unmatched. This CDR3 region has 17 residues. Germline CDR1 and CDR2: SGHVS and FNYEAQ. CDR3 in amino acids: CASSSGGQGVGVYGYTF. In nucleotides, the CDR3 is TGTGCCAGCAGCTCGGGTGGACAGGGCGTTGGAGTGTATGGCTACACCTTC.

This chain joins TRBV5-1 and TRBJ2-1; a possible D gene is TRBD2 (5 bases). The CDR3 runs 15 residues. Germline V CDR1 and CDR2: SGHRS, YFSETQ. The V and J ends lost 0 bases and 5 bases respectively, with 12 bases between them. As DNA, the CDR3 is TGCGCCAGCAGCTTGGTCGGGGTGGCAAACAATGAGCAGTTCTTC. Translated: CASSLVGVANNEQFF. The full variable domain, with the rest looked up from reference TRBV5-1 and TRBJ2-1, is KAGVTQTPRYLIKTRGQQVTLSCSPISGHRSVSWYQQTPGQGLQFLFEYFSETQRNKGNFPGRFSGRQFSNSRSEMNVSTLELGDSALYLCASSLVGVANNEQFFGPGTRLTVL.

This chain connects TRBV7-9 to TRBJ2-2; 7 bases line up with TRBD2. Germline trimming cut 7 bases from V and 0 bases from J; bases unmatched to any gene: 11. The germline V gene has CDR1 SEHNR and CDR2 FQNEAQ (reference sequence). There are 17 residues in the CDR3. The chain's CDR3 is CASTLGLVLSNTGELFF. In nucleotides, the CDR3 is TGTGCCAGCACCCTTGGACTAGTCCTTTCGAACACCGGGGAGCTGTTTTTT.

This clone appeared a single time. The chain carries TRBV28 and TRBJ1-1; D possibly corresponds to TRBD1 (6 bases). The CDR3 consists of 14 residues. Trimming removed 3 bases at V and 1 base at J, with 9 bases between. The germline CDR1 and CDR2 sequences are MDHEN and SYDVKM. The CDR3 nucleotides are TGTGCCAGCAGTTTGCGGACAGCGAACACTGAAGCTTTCTTT. Translating gives CASSLRTANTEAFF.

The gene calls are TRBV5-1 and TRBJ1-6; D might be TRBD1 (5 bases). Per the germline V gene, CDR1 is SGHRS and CDR2 is YFSETQ. This CDR3 region has 15 residues. With 3 bases removed from V and 7 bases from J, the gap between germline ends came to 14 bases. CDR3 sequence (DNA): TGCGCCAGCAGCTCCCAGGGAGGGAACAATTCACCCCTCCACTTT. This translates into CASSSQGGNNSPLHF.

The genes are TRBV28 and TRBJ2-4; D is undetermined. V lost 5 bases to trimming and J lost 6 bases, with 17 bases between them. This CDR3 is 15 amino acids long. Germline V lookup: CDR1 MDHEN, CDR2 SYDVKM. The CDR3, as DNA: TGTGCCAGCAGTACGCACCGGGCCTTTTCAAACATTCAGTACTTC. Protein product: CASSTHRAFSNIQYF. Complete variable domain (other parts from reference TRBV28 and TRBJ2-4): DVKVTQSSRYLVKRTGEKVFLECVQDMDHENMFWYRQDPGLGLRLIYFSYDVKMKEKGDIPEGYSVSREKKERFSLILESASTNQTSMYLCASSTHRAFSNIQYFGAGTRLSVL.

This chain joins TRBV11-1 and TRBJ2-1; 13 positions match TRBD2. Trimming at V came to 3 bases and at J to 6 bases, leaving 8 bases not matched to a gene. The CDR3 spans 17 residues. Germline CDR1 reads SGHAT; CDR2 reads FQDESV (reference sequence). CDR3 protein: CASSLGLAGLLSNEQFF. In nucleotides, the CDR3 is TGTGCCAGCAGCTTGGGACTAGCGGGGCTCCTGAGCAATGAGCAGTTCTTC.

The chain is built from TRBV11-2 and TRBJ2-7; D unclear. V was pared by 0 bases and J by 5 bases, with 5 bases between. This CDR3 has 12 amino acids. Germline V CDR1 and CDR2: SGHAT, FQNNGV. The CDR3 nucleotides are TGTGCCAGCAGCTTAGACCTTGACGAGCAGTACTTC. As protein: CASSLDLDEQYF.

The chain employs TRBV27 and TRBJ2-1; 9 nucleotides align to TRBD2. Looked up from germline, CDR1 is MNHEY and CDR2 is SMNVEV (reference sequence). V lost 3 bases and J lost 7; bases outside the gene matches: 10. This CDR3 is 16 amino acids long. The CDR3 region has the DNA TGTGCCAGCAGTTTCCTCCTAGCGGGGCTCCTGAATGAGCAGTTCTTC. It codes for CASSFLLAGLLNEQFF.

This clone was picked up a small number of times. The CDR3, as DNA: TGCGCCAGCAGCCAAGACAGTTTCAATCAGCCCCAGCATTTT. This gives the protein CASSQDSFNQPQHF. This sequence joins TRBV4-1 and TRBJ1-5; D unresolved. The CDR3 is made up of 14 amino acids. V was clipped by 0 bases and J by 3 bases, with 6 bases between them. The germline V gene encodes CDR1 MGHRA and CDR2 YSYEKL.

This clone is medium-sized within its sample. The chain recombines TRBV7-2 with TRBJ2-3; TRBD2 agrees at 9 bases. J lost 5 bases, V lost 3 bases, and 9 bases had no gene match. This CDR3 contains 16 residues. Germline values: CDR1 SGHTA, CDR2 FQGNSA. CDR3 region: CASSFGAGGPGDTQYF. Here the CDR3 DNA reads TGTGCCAGCAGCTTCGGGGCGGGGGGGCCCGGAGATACGCAGTATTTT.

The V gene is TRBV19, the J gene TRBJ2-7, with TRBD1 matching over 7 bases. Germline CDR1 is LNHDA and CDR2 is SQIVND (reference sequence). The CDR3 length is 13 residues. Trimming cost V 4 bases and J 6 bases; bases outside gene matches: 6. The CDR3 sequence: CASSTGQVLEQYF. The CDR3 nucleotides read TGTGCCAGTAGTACTGGACAGGTACTCGAGCAGTACTTC.